This entry describes one TCR beta chain. This sample was taken from a study of control samples from healthy donors and cancer patients. Libraries were prepared by immunoSEQ multiplex PCR; TCRdb keeps only in-frame clonotypes and omits some of them. The sample has approximately 100,000 clones, over 75% seen once; the top ten hold roughly 4%. Germline CDR1 MNHNY, CDR2 SVGAGI (reference sequence). The V segment lost 5 bases and the J segment 0 bases; nucleotides outside the gene matches: 7. There are 15 residues in the CDR3. The chain has TRBV6-6 and TRBJ2-7; the match to TRBD1 covers 7 bases. The TCR sequence derives from a human donor in good health. The donor label of this sample is uncertain. The sample consisted of blood. The CDR3 loop reads CASSPPDRASYEQYF. For the CDR3, the DNA is TGTGCCAGCAGTCCCCCCGACAGGGCCTCCTACGAGCAGTACTTC.